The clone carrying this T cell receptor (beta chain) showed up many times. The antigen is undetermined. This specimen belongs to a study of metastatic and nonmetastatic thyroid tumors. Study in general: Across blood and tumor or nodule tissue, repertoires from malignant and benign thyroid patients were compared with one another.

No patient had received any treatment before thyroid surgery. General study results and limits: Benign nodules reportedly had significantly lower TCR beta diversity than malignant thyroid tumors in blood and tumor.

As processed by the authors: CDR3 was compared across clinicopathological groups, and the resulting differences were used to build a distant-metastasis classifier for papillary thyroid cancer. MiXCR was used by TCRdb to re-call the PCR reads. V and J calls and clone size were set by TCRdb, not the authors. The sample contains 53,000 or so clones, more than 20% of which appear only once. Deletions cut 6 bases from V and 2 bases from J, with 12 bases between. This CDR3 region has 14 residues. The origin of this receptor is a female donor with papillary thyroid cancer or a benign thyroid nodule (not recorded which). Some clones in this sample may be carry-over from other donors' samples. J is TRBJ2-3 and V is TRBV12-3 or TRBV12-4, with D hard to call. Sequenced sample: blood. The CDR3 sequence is CASRRRQATDTQYF. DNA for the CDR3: TGTGCCAGCAGGAGACGGCAAGCCACAGATACGCAGTATTTT.